Included here is one TCR beta chain sequence, with context. What it binds is unknown. The data were obtained in a study of somatic mutations in cytotoxic T cells in rheumatoid arthritis. Profiled with immunoSEQ multiplex PCR; TCRdb holds only in-frame clones, not every one. The data show roughly 9,700 clones, around 82% seen once. Positive magnetic bead selection isolated CD4+ and CD8+ cells, and flow cytometry checked purity. Findings and limits, study-wide: Age-matched healthy controls and rheumatoid arthritis patients had CD8+ T-cell clonality that did not differ significantly. For about an eighth of the 65 patients, a single CD8+ clone accounted for more than 20% of CD8+ cells. It was in rheumatoid arthritis patients, but not in healthy controls, that CD8+ clonality increased with age.

Material for sequencing was CD8+ T cells sorted from blood. The receptor was isolated from a woman in her forties or fifties in good health.

CDR3 in amino acids: CASSLAPQGQETQYF. CDR3 nucleotides: TGTGCCAGCAGCTTAGCCCCTCAGGGACAGGAGACCCAGTACTTC. The V and J genes are TRBV11-2 and TRBJ2-5; 7 bases agree with TRBD1. Germline trimming cut 1 base from V and 5 bases from J; bases unmatched to any gene: 7. Germline V gene sequence: CDR1 SGHAT, CDR2 FQNNGV. The CDR3 length is 15 residues.